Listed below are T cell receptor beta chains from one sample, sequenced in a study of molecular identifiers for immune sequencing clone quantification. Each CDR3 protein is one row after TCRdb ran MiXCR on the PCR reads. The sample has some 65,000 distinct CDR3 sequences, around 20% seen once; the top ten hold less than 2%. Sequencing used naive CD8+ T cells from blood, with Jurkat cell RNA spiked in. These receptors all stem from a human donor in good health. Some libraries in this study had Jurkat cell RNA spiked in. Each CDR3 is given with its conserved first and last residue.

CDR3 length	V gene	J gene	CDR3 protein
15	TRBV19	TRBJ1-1	CASSIDPLGGTEAFF
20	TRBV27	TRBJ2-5	CASARALLLRPQPTQETQYF
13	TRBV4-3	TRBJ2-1	CASSQDWGGEQFF
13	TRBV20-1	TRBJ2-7	CSARPGQMYEQYF
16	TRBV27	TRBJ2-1	CASSSGLAGGYNEQFF
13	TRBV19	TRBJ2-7	CASSTGLLYEQYF
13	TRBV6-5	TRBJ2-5	CASSQERGETQYF
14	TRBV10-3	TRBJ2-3	CAISEPGLAPTQYF
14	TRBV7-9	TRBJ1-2	CASSLPGGNYGYTF
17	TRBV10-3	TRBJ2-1	CAISETVTHRLSDEQFF
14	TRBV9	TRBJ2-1	CASSAGTLYNEQFF
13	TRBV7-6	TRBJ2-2	CASSLPPGGELFF
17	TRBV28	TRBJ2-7	CASSLLSRGTYSYEQYF
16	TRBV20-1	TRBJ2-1	CSARGILGQGINEQFF
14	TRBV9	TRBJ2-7	CASSLPSTGNEQYF
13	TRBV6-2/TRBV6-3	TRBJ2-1	CASSQSGYNEQFF
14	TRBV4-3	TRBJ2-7	CASSQDEYGYEQYF
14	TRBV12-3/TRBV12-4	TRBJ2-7	CASSFGDRSYEQYF
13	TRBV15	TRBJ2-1	CATSRDMGNEQFF
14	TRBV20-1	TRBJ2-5	CSATSGLRQETQYF
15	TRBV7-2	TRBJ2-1	CASSLARLSYNEQFF
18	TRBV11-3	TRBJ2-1	CASSARTSGRASRGEQLF
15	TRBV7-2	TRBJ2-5	CASSLALAGRETQYF
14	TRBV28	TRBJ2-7	CASSLGGMSYEQYF
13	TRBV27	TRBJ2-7	CASSLEGTYEQYF
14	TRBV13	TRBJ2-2	CASTPEAYSGELFF
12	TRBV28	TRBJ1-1	CASHTMNTEAFF
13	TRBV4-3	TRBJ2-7	CASSQERSGEQYF
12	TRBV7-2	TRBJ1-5	CASSLIGQPQHF